The 27 T cell receptor beta chains listed next were all sequenced from one sample in a study of blood T cell repertoires in COVID-19. Using immunoSEQ multiplex PCR, the repertoire was profiled, and TCRdb retains in-frame clones only, with some absent. The sample shows 150,000 to 200,000 clones, approximately 85% of them seen only once. The specimen was peripheral blood. Receptor source: a woman of 80 years or more with acute or convalescent COVID-19.

This chain links TRBV2 with TRBJ1-3, with TRBD1 matching 8 bases. The V segment lost 5 bases and the J segment 2 bases; nucleotides outside the gene matches: 2. Germline CDR1 SNHLY, CDR2 FYNNEI. This CDR3 has 14 amino acids. The CDR3 loop is CASSRDRTGNTIYF. CDR3 sequence (DNA): TGTGCCAGCAGTAGGGACAGGACTGGAAACACCATATATTTT.

The CDR3 bases are TGTGCCAGCAGGGGTCGACAGGGGTCCTACGAGCAGTACTTC. Translation gives CASRGRQGSYEQYF. V and J are TRBV5-6 and TRBJ2-7; 8 bases are a match to TRBD1. With 5 bases clipped from V and 1 base from J, the junction kept 5 bases outside the gene matches. This CDR3 has 14 residues. The germline V gene has CDR1 SGHDT and CDR2 YYEEEE.

The chain employs TRBV6-5 and TRBJ2-7; D is perhaps TRBD1 (6 bases). The CDR3 has 15 residues. Germline CDR1 MNHEY, CDR2 SVGAGI. V was shortened by 0 bases and J by 4 bases, with 13 bases between the two germline ends. The CDR3, as DNA: TGTGCCAGCAGTTACTCGATCAGGGGACGATACGAGCAGTACTTC. This sequence encodes CASSYSIRGRYEQYF.

This clone has more than one count but fewer than ten. V usage is TRBV4-3 and J usage is TRBJ2-7, with no clear D. CDR1 and CDR2 from the germline V gene are LGHNA and YSLEER. Trimming removed 0 bases from V and 4 bases from J, with 7 bases in between. The CDR3 spans 13 residues. The chain's CDR3 is CASSQDLGYEQYF. CDR3 in DNA: TGCGCCAGCAGCCAAGATCTCGGGTACGAGCAGTACTTC.

This clone has more than one count but fewer than ten. The genes are TRBV7-3 and TRBJ2-7, with D possibly matching TRBD2 (6 bases). Germline V lookup: CDR1 SGHTA, CDR2 FQGTGA. The CDR3 runs 14 residues. V shed 3 bases and J shed 4 bases, with 13 bases lying between them. CDR3 sequence (DNA): TGTGCCAGCAGCTTCCCGGGACTGATTTACGAGCAGTACTTC. Residues: CASSFPGLIYEQYF.

The chain carries TRBV12-5 and TRBJ1-2; D gene ambiguous. V was trimmed by 1 base and J by 6 bases, leaving 6 bases between them. The CDR3 consists of 12 residues. Germline V CDR1 and CDR2: LGHNT, FRNRAP. The CDR3 loop is CASGLATNGYTF. DNA for the CDR3: TGTGCTAGTGGTTTGGCGACAAATGGCTACACCTTC.

The genes are TRBV10-2 and TRBJ1-2, with D tentatively TRBD1 (5 bases). The V gene's germline CDR1 is WSHSY and CDR2 SAAADI. V lost 5 bases and J lost 4, with 14 bases in between. The CDR3 sequence is 14 residues long. CDR3 in DNA: TGCGCCAGCAGTACCCAGAGGGGAGGCTATGGCTACACCTTC. The encoded protein is CASSTQRGGYGYTF.

CDR3 DNA: TGTGCCAGCAGCGTAGTGAGTTTTAGCGGGAGCATCAATGAGCAGTTCTTC. Protein: CASSVVSFSGSINEQFF. V and J are TRBV9 and TRBJ2-1; TRBD2 matches at 9 bases. V lost 0 bases, J lost 6 bases, and 10 bases stayed unmatched. CDR1 and CDR2 (germline): SGDLS, YYNGEE. This CDR3 has 17 amino acids.

The CDR3 sequence is CASSSTGDRTEAFF. CDR3 nucleotides: TGTGCCAGCAGTTCCACAGGGGATAGGACTGAAGCTTTCTTT. The chain links TRBV3-1 (or the pseudogene TRBV3-2) to TRBJ1-1; 7 nucleotides line up with TRBD1. This CDR3 has 14 amino acids. Germline lookup yields CDR1 LGHDT and CDR2 YNNKEL (reference sequence). The V and J ends lost 6 bases and 5 bases, in that order; junction bases with no gene match: 9.

The rearrangement links TRBV7-9 to TRBJ1-1, with D perhaps matching TRBD1 (5 bases). The CDR3 covers 15 residues. The V gene's germline CDR1 is SEHNR and CDR2 FQNEAQ (reference sequence). Between the trimmed V and J ends, which lost 0 bases and 4 bases, there was a span of 12 bases. The CDR3 DNA sequence: TGTGCCAGCAGCTTAGCCTCGGGGGGTCCCACTGAAGCTTTCTTT. This gives the protein CASSLASGGPTEAFF.

The chain employs TRBV9 and TRBJ1-2, with TRBD1 as a possible D gene (6 bases). CDR3 length equals 13 residues. V was trimmed by 1 base and J by 7 bases, leaving 11 bases between them. Germline loops: CDR1 SGDLS, CDR2 YYNGEE. CDR3: CASSVSGGGGYTF. The CDR3 nucleotides are TGTGCCAGCAGCGTATCGGGAGGGGGTGGCTACACCTTC. The full variable domain, rest sourced from reference TRBV9 and TRBJ1-2, is DSGVTQTPKHLITATGQRVTLRCSPRSGDLSVYWYQQSLDQGLQFLIQYYNGEERAKGNILERFSAQQFPDLHSELNLSSLELGDSALYFCASSVSGGGGYTFGSGTRLTVV.

On this clone itself: The sample carries other DNA sequences with the same CDR3. The chain recombines TRBV5-4 with TRBJ1-2, with D maybe TRBD1 (6 bases). V lost 4 bases, J lost 2 bases, and 9 bases lay in between. The CDR3 covers 13 residues. CDR1 is SGHNT, CDR2 YYREEE, per germline (reference sequence). The CDR3 protein is CASSPDSNYGYTF. DNA for the CDR3: TGTGCCAGCAGCCCGGACAGCAACTATGGCTACACCTTC.

This chain connects TRBV9 to TRBJ1-1; TRBD1 matches 9 bases. V gave up 4 bases and J gave up 0 bases; unmatched junction bases: 4. The CDR3 runs 15 residues. Germline assignment: CDR1 SGDLS and CDR2 YYNGEE. The CDR3 protein is CASSLGTGMNTEAFF. In DNA form, the CDR3 reads TGTGCCAGCAGCCTGGGGACAGGGATGAACACTGAAGCTTTCTTT.

The CDR3 bases are TGTGCCTGGATCCGGAGTGGGACTAGCTTTGCCGAGCAGTACTTC. Its protein product is CAWIRSGTSFAEQYF. The chain couples TRBV30 to TRBJ2-7; 9 bases match TRBD2. The V and J ends lost 4 bases and 6 bases, in that order; junction bases with no gene match: 13. Germline values: CDR1 GTSNPN, CDR2 SVGIG (reference sequence). The CDR3 runs to 15 residues. Based on the CDR3 plus reference TRBV30 and TRBJ2-7, the full variable domain is SQTIHQWPATLVQPVGSPLSLECTVEGTSNPNLYWYRQAAGRGLQLLFYSVGIGQISSEVPQNLSASRPQDRQFILSSKKLLLSDSGFYLCAWIRSGTSFAEQYFGPGTRLTVT.

This clone was seen only a few times. This chain joins TRBV5-1 and TRBJ1-2, with D maybe TRBD1 (6 bases). Germline values: CDR1 SGHRS, CDR2 YFSETQ. V lost 4 bases, J lost 5 bases, and 18 bases lay in between. CDR3 length: 15 residues. The CDR3 sequence: CASSIQGSSDYGYTF. In DNA, the CDR3 is TGCGCCAGCAGCATTCAGGGGAGCTCGGATTATGGCTACACCTTC.

This chain joins TRBV19 and TRBJ2-3, with a possible D match to TRBD2 (6 bases). V was trimmed by 6 bases and J by 4 bases, leaving 17 bases between them. CDR3 size: 15 residues. Per germline, CDR1 LNHDA and CDR2 SQIVND (reference sequence). In DNA, the CDR3 is TGTGCCAGTAGCGAGTCGGGGAGGCTGTCAGATACGCAGTATTTT. Translation gives CASSESGRLSDTQYF.

This sequence joins TRBV12-2 and TRBJ2-3; the table's D call, TRBD1, has no DNA check behind it. TRBV12-2 is shown as a pseudogene. The CDR3 totals 17 residues. CDR3 region: CASRLATQGRCTDTQYF. The CDR3 DNA sequence: TGTGCAAGTCGCTTAGCTACCCAGGGGAGATGCACAGATACGCAGTATTTT.

J is TRBJ1-3 and V is TRBV6-5, with D possibly TRBD1 on 5 matching bases. The germline V gene has CDR1 MNHEY and CDR2 SVGAGI. Trimming pared 3 bases from V and 0 bases from J, leaving 12 bases between. The CDR3 contains 16 residues. The CDR3 DNA follows: TGTGCCAGCAGTTATTCGGGACTTCACTCTGGAAACACCATATATTTT. This encodes CASSYSGLHSGNTIYF.

Regarding this clone: The identical CDR3 is also encoded by other nucleotide sequences in the sample. The V gene is TRBV6-2 or TRBV6-3, the J gene TRBJ2-5; D call uncertain. Trimming removed 2 bases from V and 5 bases from J, with 3 bases in between. CDR1 MNHEY and CDR2 SVGEGT come from the germline V gene. This CDR3 contains 11 residues. The CDR3: CASSYRETQYF. CDR3 DNA sequence: TGTGCCAGCAGTTACCGGGAGACCCAGTACTTC.

This clone was seen once. This chain uses TRBV6-5 with TRBJ2-2, with TRBD2 as a possible D gene (6 bases). CDR1 is MNHEY and CDR2 is SVGAGI in the germline V gene. Trimming removed 6 bases from V and 4 bases from J, with 12 bases in between. CDR3 length: 14 residues. The CDR3 DNA sequence: TGTGCCAGCAGGCCTGCGGGGTCCACCGGGGAGCTGTTTTTT. It yields the protein CASRPAGSTGELFF.

V gene TRBV7-2 combines with J gene TRBJ2-3; 7 bases agree with TRBD1. V shed 3 bases, J shed 3 bases, and the junction held 6 bases outside the gene matches. CDR1 is SGHTA and CDR2 is FQGNSA in the germline V gene. This CDR3 contains 15 residues. CDR3 sequence (DNA): TGTGCCAGCAGCTTCTCCGGGACAGCAACAGATACGCAGTATTTT. Its translation: CASSFSGTATDTQYF.

The CDR3 sequence: CASSPTGQGGEKLFF. In DNA form, the CDR3 reads TGTGCCAGCAGCCCGACGGGACAGGGCGGAGAAAAACTGTTTTTT. The chain uses TRBV3-1 (or the pseudogene TRBV3-2) and TRBJ1-4; 9 bases match TRBD1. The length of the CDR3 is 15 residues. V shed 4 bases, J shed 8 bases, and the junction held 8 bases outside the gene matches. Germline V gene sequence: CDR1 LGHDT, CDR2 YNNKEL (reference sequence).

This clone was recorded only once. As DNA, the CDR3 is TGTGCCACTGGGACTCTGAGGGATACGCAGTATTTT. Translation gives CATGTLRDTQYF. V and J are TRBV19 and TRBJ2-3; TRBD2 is a possible D gene (6 bases). The ends were cut back, 10 bases at V and 6 bases at J, with 14 bases in the middle. Germline-derived CDR1 and CDR2 are LNHDA and SQIVND (reference sequence). The CDR3 sequence is 12 residues long.

The chain joins TRBV2 to TRBJ2-1; 12 bases fit TRBD2. CDR1 is SNHLY and CDR2 is FYNNEI in the germline V gene. V was clipped by 5 bases and J by 4 bases; unmatched bases: 3. This CDR3 is built from 15 residues. CDR3 protein: CASSRLAGEYNEQFF. DNA for the CDR3: TGTGCCAGCAGTCGACTAGCGGGGGAGTACAATGAGCAGTTCTTC.

The rearrangement links TRBV19 to TRBJ1-2; the D gene is possibly TRBD1 (6 bases). This CDR3 has 15 amino acids. Germline-derived CDR1 and CDR2 are LNHDA and SQIVND (reference sequence). V shed 2 bases and J shed 2 bases, with 12 bases lying between them. In DNA form, the CDR3 reads TGTGCCAGTAGTATAAGGACAGCTTCGAACTATGGCTACACCTTC. As protein: CASSIRTASNYGYTF.

The rearrangement uses TRBV5-1 and TRBJ1-2; 7 bases line up with TRBD1. Germline V lookup: CDR1 SGHRS, CDR2 YFSETQ. J was trimmed by 8 bases and V by 0 bases; bases with no gene match: 4. CDR3 length: 13 amino acids. CDR3 region: CASSLEGAEGYTF. The CDR3 region has the DNA TGCGCCAGCAGCTTGGAGGGGGCGGAAGGCTACACCTTC.

CDR3: CASSLNQGLAGQFF. CDR3 DNA: TGTGCCAGCAGCTTAAACCAAGGGCTAGCGGGGCAGTTCTTC. The rearrangement links TRBV11-2 to TRBJ2-1; 8 bases map to TRBD2. CDR3 length: 14 amino acids. V gave up 2 bases and J gave up 12 bases; unmatched junction bases: 9. CDR1 is SGHAT and CDR2 is FQNNGV in the germline V gene.